A selection of T cell receptor beta chains follows, all from one sample in a study of T-cell memory formation after mild COVID-19. MiXCR, applied by TCRdb to the 5' RACE reads, yields one record per CDR3 protein. Of roughly 170,000 distinct CDR3 sequences detected, 18% appear once; the ten largest clones hold approximately 4%. Input material: PBMCs or a T cell subset sorted from them (not recorded which). Receptors were obtained from a man younger than 35 who had mild COVID-19 (a few samples of this study predate the infection). Cell type and time point are not known. The conserved cysteine and the conserved F or W are not part of the CDR3 here.

V: TRBV18; CDR3: ASSPYSYEQY
V: TRBV12-3/TRBV12-4; CDR3: ASSSGALTNPNQPQH
V: TRBV7-3; CDR3: ASSLIGLHTDTQY
V: TRBV2; CDR3: ASTEGETQY
V: TRBV5-1; CDR3: ASLPEGGNEQY
V: TRBV7-2; CDR3: ASSSQVVNTQY
V: TRBV11-2; CDR3: ASSPVRGGGELF
V: TRBV7-8; CDR3: ASSLGIWNTIY
V: TRBV28; CDR3: ATQGRSNQPQH
V: TRBV6-5; CDR3: ATRQGSTDTQY
V: TRBV10-3; CDR3: AISESGGEEKLF
V: TRBV30; CDR3: AWSVEGVSYEQY
V: TRBV12-3/TRBV12-4; CDR3: ASTFDRGFRNTIY
V: TRBV5-6; CDR3: ASSSPGQGNTEAF
V: TRBV20-1; CDR3: SAREGNYGYT
V: TRBV20-1; CDR3: SFGTENQPQH
V: TRBV12-3/TRBV12-4; CDR3: ASSSRDGDTEAF
V: TRBV2; CDR3: ASSDRGQETQY
V: TRBV5-5; CDR3: ASSLPGEETQY
V: TRBV7-3; CDR3: ASRESGTRGGEQY
V: TRBV18; CDR3: ASSQGVSSGANVLT
V: TRBV10-3; CDR3: ATRKGDTEAF
V: TRBV20-1; CDR3: SASGEVNEQF
V: TRBV29-1; CDR3: SVEEIRSTGELF
V: TRBV4-3; CDR3: ASSQDFGVGRIQY
V: TRBV4-3; CDR3: ASRLGAGVADTQY
V: TRBV7-2; CDR3: ASSPPAGGKETQY
V: TRBV6-5; CDR3: ASSSPGGYEQY
V: TRBV7-2; CDR3: ASSLQLAGGTDTQY